These 24 T cell receptor beta chains originate from one sample sequenced in a study of a mutant IDH1 vaccine in newly diagnosed glioma. The data were produced by immunoSEQ multiplex PCR, yet TCRdb's version contains in-frame clones alone and is incomplete. The table records some 40,000 clones, about four fifths of them present only once. Their antigen targets remain unknown. Time point described: week 11, during vaccination. Vaccination comprised doses that each held 300 ug of mutant IDH1 20-mer peptide, plus topical imiquimod. The source was peripheral blood mononuclear cells (PBMCs), collected from a glioma patient whose treatment included an IDH1 peptide vaccine. The receptor source for this set is a young woman with glioma. Some clones in this sample may be carry-over from other donors' samples.

CDR3 DNA: TGTGCCAGCTCACTTGGTACCGGGACAGGCAACACTGAAGCTTTCTTT. Translated, it gives CASSLGTGTGNTEAFF. This chain connects TRBV18 to TRBJ1-1; TRBD1 matches 8 bases. This CDR3 is built from 16 residues. Germline CDR1 is KGHSH and CDR2 is LQKENI. Losses at the gene ends were 4 bases for V and 2 bases for J; bases not matched to a gene: 9.

The chain has TRBV5-4 and TRBJ2-1, with 8 bases aligning to TRBD2. V gave up 4 bases and J gave up 3 bases; unmatched junction bases: 6. The germline gives CDR1 SGHNT, CDR2 YYREEE (reference sequence). CDR3 length: 15 amino acids. CDR3 in DNA: TGTGCCAGCAGCACCAGCGGGAGTAGCTACAATGAGCAGTTCTTC. Protein: CASSTSGSSYNEQFF.

The chain carries TRBV18 and TRBJ2-2; 8 nucleotides align to TRBD1. The germline gives CDR1 KGHSH, CDR2 LQKENI. V dropped 1 base and J dropped 5; count of bases not matched to a gene: 9. This CDR3 comprises 17 residues. CDR3 protein: CASSPRASGGETGELFF. The CDR3 coding sequence is TGTGCCAGCTCACCACGTGCGTCAGGGGGCGAGACCGGGGAGCTGTTTTTT.

The gene calls are TRBV9 and TRBJ2-5; D may match TRBD1 or TRBD2 (5 bases each). V shed 3 bases and J shed 5 bases, with 20 bases lying between them. There are 16 residues in the CDR3. Germline values: CDR1 SGDLS, CDR2 YYNGEE. The CDR3: CASSDASSPGTETQYF. The CDR3 DNA reads as TGTGCCAGCAGCGACGCATCCTCTCCAGGGACCGAGACCCAGTACTTC. Together with reference TRBV9 and TRBJ2-5, the CDR3 gives the full variable domain: DSGVTQTPKHLITATGQRVTLRCSPRSGDLSVYWYQQSLDQGLQFLIQYYNGEERAKGNILERFSAQQFPDLHSELNLSSLELGDSALYFCASSDASSPGTETQYFGPGTRLLVL.

There are a few counts of this clone. The CDR3, as DNA: TGTGCCAGCTCACCAAGCTCAGGACGGTCTACGCAGTATTTT. It specifies CASSPSSGRSTQYF. The V call is TRBV18, the J call TRBJ2-3; D uncertain. Trimming left V 2 bases short and J 8 bases short, with 14 bases between. CDR1 and CDR2 (germline): KGHSH, LQKENI. The CDR3 is 14 residues long.

The genes are TRBV30 and TRBJ1-2, with a possible D match to TRBD1 (5 bases). The CDR3 extends over 13 amino acids. CDR1 is GTSNPN and CDR2 is SVGIG in the germline V gene (reference sequence). V was trimmed by 2 bases and J by 5 bases, leaving 12 bases between them. As DNA, the CDR3 is TGTGCCTGGAGTTTCGGGGAGGGGTATGGCTACACCTTC. Residues: CAWSFGEGYGYTF.

The rearrangement joins TRBV30 to TRBJ2-7, with TRBD1 as a possible D gene (5 bases). V was shortened by 0 bases and J by 6 bases, with 12 bases between the two germline ends. This CDR3 has 13 residues. Germline CDR1 GTSNPN, CDR2 SVGIG (reference sequence). The chain's CDR3 is CAWSVLQVGEQYF. The CDR3 nucleotides are TGTGCCTGGAGTGTATTACAGGTGGGCGAGCAGTACTTC.

This clone appeared a few times. V gene TRBV13 combines with J gene TRBJ1-1, with D perhaps matching TRBD1 (6 bases). Per germline, CDR1 PRHDT and CDR2 FYEKMQ (reference sequence). This CDR3 spans 14 amino acids. The V and J ends lost 4 bases and 5 bases respectively, with 14 bases between them. This CDR3 reads CASSSDTGRTEAFF. The CDR3 DNA reads as TGTGCCAGCAGCTCCGATACAGGGAGGACTGAAGCTTTCTTT. Supplemented by reference TRBV13 and TRBJ1-1, the full variable domain reads AAGVIQSPRHLIKEKRETATLKCYPIPRHDTVYWYQQGPGQDPQFLISFYEKMQSDKGSIPDRFSAQQFSDYHSELNMSSLELGDSALYFCASSSDTGRTEAFFGQGTRLTVV.

This chain joins TRBV9 and TRBJ2-5, with D possibly matching TRBD1 (6 bases). Trimming removed 3 bases at V and 3 bases at J, with 12 bases between. Germline CDR1 reads SGDLS; CDR2 reads YYNGEE. CDR3 length equals 14 residues. CDR3 bases: TGTGCCAGCAGCGCCCAAACAGGGAAAGAGACCCAGTACTTC. Translated: CASSAQTGKETQYF. Combining the CDR3 with reference TRBV9 and TRBJ2-5 gives the whole variable domain DSGVTQTPKHLITATGQRVTLRCSPRSGDLSVYWYQQSLDQGLQFLIQYYNGEERAKGNILERFSAQQFPDLHSELNLSSLELGDSALYFCASSAQTGKETQYFGPGTRLLVL.

The rearrangement joins TRBV10-3 to TRBJ2-1; TRBD2 matches 11 bases. The germline V gene has CDR1 ENHRY and CDR2 SYGVKD. There are 16 residues in the CDR3. V shed 5 bases, J shed 2 bases, and the junction held 5 bases outside the gene matches. The CDR3 region has the DNA TGTGCCATCAGTCCTGGGACTAGCGGCCCCTACAATGAGCAGTTCTTC. Amino acid sequence: CAISPGTSGPYNEQFF.

The rearrangement uses TRBV28 and TRBJ1-5; no clear D gene. This CDR3 comprises 16 residues. The germline V gene encodes CDR1 MDHEN and CDR2 SYDVKM. V lost 1 base and J 5 bases, leaving 15 bases between the germline ends. The CDR3: CASSLLARYADQPQHF. The CDR3 region has the DNA TGTGCCAGCAGTTTATTAGCTAGGTACGCCGATCAGCCCCAGCATTTT.

This chain joins TRBV30 and TRBJ1-2, with D maybe TRBD1 (5 bases). Germline CDR1 GTSNPN, CDR2 SVGIG (reference sequence). The CDR3 runs to 15 residues. The germline V and J ends were trimmed by 3 bases and 4 bases, with 18 bases remaining between them. CDR3 nucleotide sequence: TGTGCCTGGAGCCCACTTTCGGGGGAGGGCTATGGCTACACCTTC. Translation gives CAWSPLSGEGYGYTF.

The rearrangement uses TRBV11-3 and TRBJ2-3; D possibly uses TRBD1 or TRBD2 (5 bases each). Trimming stripped 2 bases from V and 0 bases from J, with 15 bases between. Germline lookup yields CDR1 SGHNT and CDR2 YENEEA. The CDR3 is 17 residues long. This CDR3 is CASSLTAGTPSTDTQYF. The CDR3 DNA follows: TGTGCCAGCAGCTTAACCGCCGGGACCCCTAGCACAGATACGCAGTATTTT.

The chain combines TRBV5-1 with TRBJ2-1, with 13 positions matching TRBD2. The CDR3 covers 16 residues. The J segment lost 5 bases and the V segment lost 0 bases, leaving 2 bases of the junction unmatched. The germline CDR1 and CDR2 sequences are SGHRS and YFSETQ. This CDR3 reads CASSLGLAGGDNEQFF. The CDR3 region has the DNA TGCGCCAGCAGCTTGGGACTAGCGGGAGGAGACAATGAGCAGTTCTTC.

V and J are TRBV30 and TRBJ1-1; D uncertain. V gave up 2 bases and J gave up 0 bases, with 7 bases separating them. Germline values: CDR1 GTSNPN, CDR2 SVGIG (reference sequence). The CDR3 is 13 amino acids. CDR3 sequence reads: CAWSKSVNTEAFF. In nucleotides, the CDR3 is TGTGCCTGGAGTAAGTCAGTGAACACTGAAGCTTTCTTT.

V is TRBV30 and J is TRBJ2-2, with D unclear. The CDR3 runs to 13 residues. Per the germline V gene, CDR1 is GTSNPN and CDR2 is SVGIG (reference sequence). Trimming pared 5 bases from V and 1 base from J, leaving 8 bases between. In DNA form, the CDR3 reads TGTGCCTGGTGTCTCATGAACACCGGGGAGCTGTTTTTT. Residues: CAWCLMNTGELFF.

The chain couples TRBV21-1 to TRBJ1-4. TRBV21-1 is deemed a pseudogene. This CDR3 has 13 amino acids. The CDR3 here is CAISFGGNEKLFF. Written as DNA, the CDR3 is TGTGCCATTTCGTTCGGGGGCAATGAAAAACTGTTTTTT.

CDR3 bases: TGTGCCAGCAGTTTATGGGCTGGGACAGGGGGCGGCTACACCTTC. This codes for CASSLWAGTGGGYTF. This chain uses TRBV28 with TRBJ1-2; 12 bases map to TRBD1. V shed 0 bases and J 8 bases; nucleotides not matched to a gene: 4. Germline CDR1 and CDR2: MDHEN and SYDVKM. This CDR3 is built from 15 residues.

In this sample, this clone turned up once. A read error may account for a junction end that differs from germline. The chain has TRBV5-6 and TRBJ2-7; D is perhaps TRBD2 (5 bases). The CDR3 runs to 13 residues. Germline CDR1 reads SGHDT; CDR2 reads YYEEEE. The CDR3 is CVSSLFGVYEQYF. The CDR3, as DNA: TGTGTCAGCAGCTTATTCGGGGTGTACGAGCAGTACTTC.

The genes are TRBV11-3 and TRBJ2-1; D gene uncertain. The germline CDR1 and CDR2 sequences are SGHNT and YENEEA. The V and J ends lost 4 bases and 7 bases respectively, with 8 bases between them. This CDR3 comprises 12 residues. As DNA, the CDR3 is TGTGCCAGCAGCTACCTCATTAATGAGCAGTTCTTC. This translates into CASSYLINEQFF.

The chain joins TRBV7-6 to TRBJ1-1; possible D gene TRBD1, 6 bases. The CDR3 is 14 residues long. CDR1 is SGHVS and CDR2 is FNYEAQ in the germline V gene. V dropped 0 bases and J dropped 8 bases, with 13 bases sitting between them. Here the CDR3 DNA reads TGTGCCAGCAGCTTAGCGAGGGCAGGACAGGAAGCTTTCTTT. The encoded protein is CASSLARAGQEAFF.

The chain recombines TRBV6-6 with TRBJ1-2; 7 bases map to TRBD1. The germline V gene has CDR1 MNHNY and CDR2 SVGAGI (reference sequence). Germline trimming cut 6 bases from V and 4 bases from J; bases unmatched to any gene: 11. The CDR3 is 15 residues long. CDR3 residues: CASSYDRVDSYGYTF. For the CDR3, the DNA is TGTGCCAGCAGCTATGACAGGGTAGATTCCTATGGCTACACCTTC.

In this sample, this clone turned up a few times. V is TRBV6-1 and J is TRBJ1-5; unclear D gene. Germline V lookup: CDR1 MNHNS, CDR2 SASEGT. This CDR3 spans 15 amino acids. V was pared by 6 bases and J by 1 base, with 13 bases between. The CDR3 region is CASSAEPWSNQPQHF. The DNA for the CDR3 is TGTGCCAGCAGCGCAGAGCCTTGGAGCAATCAGCCCCAGCATTTT.

This sequence joins TRBV6-4 and TRBJ2-2, with D maybe TRBD2 (5 bases). Deletions cut 5 bases from V and 3 bases from J, with 16 bases between. CDR3 length equals 16 residues. CDR1 is MRHNA, CDR2 SNTAGT, per germline. The DNA for the CDR3 is TGTGCCAGCAGTCGAGACTATCAAAGGGACACCGGGGAGCTGTTTTTT. Its translation: CASSRDYQRDTGELFF.